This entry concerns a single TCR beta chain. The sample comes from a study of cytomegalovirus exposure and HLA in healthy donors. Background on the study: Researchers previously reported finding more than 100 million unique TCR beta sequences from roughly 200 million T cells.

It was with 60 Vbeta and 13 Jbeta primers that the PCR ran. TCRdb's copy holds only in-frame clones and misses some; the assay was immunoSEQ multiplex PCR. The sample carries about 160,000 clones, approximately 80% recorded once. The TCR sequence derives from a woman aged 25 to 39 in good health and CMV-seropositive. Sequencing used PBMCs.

The CDR3 region has the DNA TGTGCCAGCAGTCCCCTTGAGGGGGCGGGCTATGGCTACACCTTC. Protein product: CASSPLEGAGYGYTF. The gene calls are TRBV27 and TRBJ1-2; 7 nucleotides agree with TRBD1. The ends lost 5 bases at V and 4 bases at J; junction bases unmatched: 10. The germline V gene encodes CDR1 MNHEY and CDR2 SMNVEV (reference sequence). The CDR3 runs 15 residues.